Sequencing of this T cell receptor (beta chain) was carried out in a study of molecular identifiers for immune sequencing clone quantification. In TCRdb, the PCR reads were re-called with MiXCR into one record per CDR3 protein. The data contain approximately 680,000 distinct CDR3 sequences, roughly 25% of them singletons. The V and J ends lost 5 bases and 4 bases, in that order; junction bases with no gene match: 9. The CDR3 extends over 15 amino acids. Germline V gene data show CDR1 as SGHAT and CDR2 as FQNNGV. Notes on the study in general: Spiked-in Jurkat TCR RNA corresponding to one cell was reported as detectable against about 1 million naive cells. Barcodes shared by identical TCR molecules could lead to underestimated sizes of highly expanded clones.

There are many counts of this clonotype. What it binds is not known. This receptor was taken from a human donor in good health. Some libraries in this study had Jurkat cell RNA spiked in. V is TRBV11-2 and J is TRBJ2-5; 8 bases are shared with TRBD2. The sequencing input was naive CD8+ T cells from blood, with Jurkat cell RNA spiked in. Subset reported: FACS-sorted CD8+CD4-CCR7+CD45RA+ naive T cells. CDR3 in amino acids: CASSPIGTRGETQYF. CDR3 DNA sequence: TGTGCCAGCAGCCCGATAGGGACTAGGGGAGAGACCCAGTACTTC.